Presented here are 25 T cell receptor beta chains from one specimen sequenced in a study of blood T cell repertoires in COVID-19 (dated by TCRdb to 2020 to 2022). Libraries came from the immunoSEQ multiplex PCR assay. TCRdb mirrors the immuneACCESS table, restricted to in-frame sequences. Some clones are absent from its copies; in checked studies, under half trace to an unresolved V gene, and the reason for the others is unknown. This sample has about 120,000 clones in its table, and around 87% of those were observed once. The ten top clones hold just under 30% of the sample. Sequencing was done on a sample of peripheral blood. The source of these receptors is a woman between 65 and 79 years old with acute or convalescent COVID-19.

The count of this clone is one. The chain recombines TRBV30 with TRBJ1-2, with TRBD1 matching over 8 bases. Germline V lookup: CDR1 GTSNPN, CDR2 SVGIG (reference sequence). The V and J ends lost 4 bases and 12 bases, in that order; junction bases with no gene match: 7. CDR3 size: 11 residues. CDR3 nucleotides: TGTGCCTGGACTGATGGACAGGGAAACACCTTC. Translated, it gives CAWTDGQGNTF.

This clone was seen a handful of times. This sequence joins TRBV18 and TRBJ2-7, with TRBD1 matching over 11 bases. CDR1 KGHSH and CDR2 LQKENI come from the germline V gene. V shed 6 bases and J 7 bases; nucleotides not matched to a gene: 8. CDR3 length: 14 amino acids. For the CDR3, the DNA is TGTGCCAGCTCTCGCGGACAGGGGGCATGGGAGCAGTACTTC. Residues: CASSRGQGAWEQYF.

J is TRBJ1-1 and V is TRBV4-1; 8 bases match TRBD1. The V segment lost 1 base and the J segment 0 bases; nucleotides outside the gene matches: 10. Germline CDR1 and CDR2: MGHRA and YSYEKL. This CDR3 region has 18 residues. Here the CDR3 reads CASSQGRGLSIMNTEAFF. DNA of the CDR3: TGCGCCAGCAGCCAAGGCAGGGGGCTTAGCATTATGAACACTGAAGCTTTCTTT.

The chain recombines TRBV5-3 with TRBJ1-6; 8 nucleotides align to TRBD1. TRBV5-3 counts as an open reading frame of uncertain function. V gave up 3 bases and J gave up 8 bases; unmatched junction bases: 16. The CDR3 has 18 residues. The CDR3 loop reads CARSSGIIDRGLDSPLHF. DNA for the CDR3: TGTGCCAGAAGCTCCGGGATCATAGACAGGGGTCTGGATTCACCCCTCCACTTT.

The sample holds one count of this clone. V gene TRBV3-1 (or the pseudogene TRBV3-2) combines with J gene TRBJ1-4; maybe TRBD1 (6 bases). This CDR3 has 14 residues. The V and J ends lost 4 bases and 7 bases respectively, with 13 bases between them. CDR1 is LGHDT and CDR2 is YNNKEL in the germline V gene (reference sequence). The CDR3 nucleotides are TGTGCCAGCAGCCCCAGGGGAATCGGTGAAAAACTGTTTTTT. Translating it yields CASSPRGIGEKLFF.

The gene calls are TRBV18 and TRBJ2-7; 10 bases map to TRBD1. The CDR3 contains 14 residues. The trim removed 3 bases at V and 2 bases at J, leaving 1 base unmatched. Germline V gene sequence: CDR1 KGHSH, CDR2 LQKENI. The CDR3 DNA is TGTGCCAGCTCACCCGGGACAGGGGCCTACGAGCAGTACTTC. It specifies CASSPGTGAYEQYF. Filled out from reference TRBV18 and TRBJ2-7, the complete variable domain reads NAGVMQNPRHLVRRRGQEARLRCSPMKGHSHVYWYRQLPEEGLKFMVYLQKENIIDESGMPKERFSAEFPKEGPSILRIQQVVRGDSAAYFCASSPGTGAYEQYFGPGTRLTVT.

The chain recombines TRBV3-1 (or the pseudogene TRBV3-2) with TRBJ1-1, with D perhaps matching TRBD1 (5 bases). V lost 2 bases and J lost 1, with 5 bases in between. The CDR3 runs 13 residues. Germline CDR1 LGHDT, CDR2 YNNKEL (reference sequence). CDR3 in amino acids: CASSQQGNTEAFF. In nucleotides, the CDR3 is TGTGCCAGCAGCCAACAGGGGAACACTGAAGCTTTCTTT.

The chain couples TRBV28 to TRBJ2-4, with TRBD2 matching over 15 bases. J lost 5 bases, V lost 3 bases, and 5 bases had no gene match. The germline CDR1 and CDR2 sequences are MDHEN and SYDVKM. There are 17 residues in the CDR3. The DNA of the CDR3 is TGTGCCAGCAGTTTTCTCCGGACTAGCGGGGGGGAAAACATTCAGTACTTC. It is translated as CASSFLRTSGGENIQYF.

This clone was seen only a few times. The chain is built from TRBV9 and TRBJ1-2, with TRBD1 matching 9 bases. The CDR3 runs 17 residues. V lost 3 bases and J lost 2; bases outside the gene matches: 11. Germline CDR1 reads SGDLS; CDR2 reads YYNGEE. CDR3 coding DNA: TGTGCCAGCAGCGGTCGGGGACAGGGAAGAAGGAACTATGGCTACACCTTC. As protein: CASSGRGQGRRNYGYTF.

V gene TRBV4-1 combines with J gene TRBJ1-3; no definite D call. With 1 base removed from V and 10 bases from J, the gap between germline ends came to 17 bases. Germline V lookup: CDR1 MGHRA, CDR2 YSYEKL. This CDR3 is 15 amino acids long. CDR3: CASSQVYSSDWTIYF. For the CDR3, the DNA is TGCGCCAGCAGCCAAGTATATAGTAGTGACTGGACCATATATTTT.

This chain uses TRBV7-9 with TRBJ1-4; 7 bases are a match to TRBD1. Germline V lookup: CDR1 SEHNR, CDR2 FQNEAQ (reference sequence). V was clipped by 5 bases and J by 8 bases; unmatched bases: 11. The CDR3 length is 15 residues. CDR3 loop: CASSPTGRTQEKLFF. Written as DNA, the CDR3 is TGTGCCAGCAGCCCGACAGGGAGGACTCAAGAAAAACTGTTTTTT.

This sequence joins TRBV18 and TRBJ1-5; 7 bases fit TRBD1. J was trimmed by 2 bases and V by 2 bases; bases with no gene match: 3. Germline V gene lookup returns CDR1 KGHSH and CDR2 LQKENI. The CDR3 spans 15 residues. The CDR3 bases are TGTGCCAGCTCACCAAACCAGGGGGGCAATCAGCCCCAGCATTTT. Protein product: CASSPNQGGNQPQHF.

V gene TRBV4-2 combines with J gene TRBJ2-5; tentatively, D is TRBD2 (7 bases). Germline values: CDR1 LGHNA, CDR2 YNFKEQ. The CDR3 covers 15 residues. V was shortened by 1 base and J by 5 bases, with 14 bases between the two germline ends. The CDR3 sequence is CASSQGAGEGETQYF. The CDR3 DNA reads TGTGCCAGCAGCCAAGGGGCAGGGGAGGGCGAGACCCAGTACTTC.

The V gene is TRBV7-3, the J gene TRBJ2-1, with a weak D call TRBD2 (7 bases). CDR1 and CDR2 (germline): SGHTA, FQGTGA. This CDR3 contains 14 residues. Trimming shortened V by 5 bases and J by 5 bases, and 13 bases separated the two germline ends. CDR3 nucleotides: TGTGCCAGCAGCGCGACGCGGGGGCACAATGAGCAGTTCTTC. Amino acid sequence: CASSATRGHNEQFF.

Worth noting for this clone: The junction departs from germline at one end; a sequencing error may be responsible. This chain joins TRBV24-1 and TRBJ2-2, with 8 bases aligning to TRBD2. This CDR3 is 17 amino acids long. Germline loops: CDR1 KGHDR, CDR2 SFDVKD. CDR3 nucleotides: TGTCCCACCACACGGAGGCAGCGGGGGACCCACACCGGGGAGCTGTTTTTT. It codes for CPTTRRQRGTHTGELFF.

The chain joins TRBV5-1 to TRBJ2-2; unclear D gene. Deletions cut 2 bases from V and 5 bases from J, with 10 bases between. This CDR3 comprises 14 residues. CDR1 SGHRS and CDR2 YFSETQ come from the germline V gene. The CDR3 region has the DNA TGCGCCAGCAGCTTAATAGCCTCAACCGGGGAGCTGTTTTTT. Its translation is CASSLIASTGELFF.

This CDR3 is CASSSTGYEQYF. CDR3 in DNA: TGTGCCAGCAGCTCTACAGGATACGAGCAGTACTTC. The chain uses TRBV11-2 and TRBJ2-7; D is possibly TRBD1 (5 bases). Trimming took 4 bases from V and 4 from J, leaving 8 bases between them. Germline loops: CDR1 SGHAT, CDR2 FQNNGV. The CDR3 length is 12 residues. The full variable domain, completed using reference TRBV11-2 and TRBJ2-7, is EAGVAQSPRYKIIEKRQSVAFWCNPISGHATLYWYQQILGQGPKLLIQFQNNGVVDDSQLPKDRFSAERLKGVDSTLKIQPAKLEDSAVYLCASSSTGYEQYFGPGTRLTVT.

This clone has a single count. The chain has TRBV27 and TRBJ1-1; a possible D gene is TRBD1 (6 bases). Germline values: CDR1 MNHEY, CDR2 SMNVEV (reference sequence). This CDR3 is built from 13 residues. V was shortened by 6 bases and J by 3 bases, with 11 bases between the two germline ends. Here the CDR3 reads CASRRGWDTEAFF. CDR3 sequence (DNA): TGTGCCAGCAGGAGGGGGTGGGACACTGAAGCTTTCTTT.

A few counts support this clone. The V and J genes are TRBV7-3 and TRBJ1-1; D unresolved. The V gene lost 1 base and the J gene lost 4 bases, with 7 bases spanning the gap. In germline, CDR1 is SGHTA, CDR2 FQGTGA. The CDR3 runs to 13 residues. As DNA, the CDR3 is TGTGCCAGCAGCTTAAACGTCGGCACTGAAGCTTTCTTT. This sequence encodes CASSLNVGTEAFF.

The rearrangement links TRBV18 to TRBJ1-2; TRBD1 aligns across 7 bases. The CDR3 has 15 residues. Germline V CDR1 and CDR2: KGHSH, LQKENI. V shed 3 bases, J shed 3 bases, and the junction held 7 bases outside the gene matches. The CDR3 loop reads CASSPFVQGDYGYTF. The CDR3 nucleotides read TGTGCCAGCTCACCTTTTGTTCAGGGGGACTATGGCTACACCTTC.

The chain employs TRBV7-9 and TRBJ1-2; D might be TRBD1 (6 bases). The V and J ends lost 3 bases and 2 bases respectively, with 7 bases between them. This CDR3 has 13 amino acids. From germline, CDR1 is SEHNR and CDR2 FQNEAQ (reference sequence). CDR3 sequence: CASSLDSNYGYTF. In DNA, the CDR3 is TGTGCCAGCAGCTTGGACAGCAACTATGGCTACACCTTC. Supplemented by reference TRBV7-9 and TRBJ1-2, the full variable domain reads DTGVSQNPRHKITKRGQNVTFRCDPISEHNRLYWYRQTLGQGPEFLTYFQNEAQLEKSRLLSDRFSAERPKGSFSTLEIQRTEQGDSAMYLCASSLDSNYGYTFGSGTRLTVV.

The chain couples TRBV7-3 to TRBJ1-1; D is undetermined. V shed 5 bases and J shed 1 base, with 14 bases lying between them. The CDR3 extends over 15 amino acids. Germline V gene data show CDR1 as SGHTA and CDR2 as FQGTGA. The CDR3 sequence: CASSPRRHENTEAFF. Here the CDR3 DNA reads TGTGCCAGCAGCCCCCGGCGACACGAGAACACTGAAGCTTTCTTT.

This clone came up once. The gene calls are TRBV3-1 (or the pseudogene TRBV3-2) and TRBJ2-3; weak D call: TRBD1 (6 bases). V lost 1 base to trimming and J lost 13 bases, with 12 bases between them. This CDR3 has 12 residues. Looked up from germline, CDR1 is LGHDT and CDR2 is YNNKEL (reference sequence). CDR3 loop: CASSQGQGLEYF. DNA of the CDR3: TGTGCCAGCAGCCAAGGTCAGGGGTTGGAGTATTTT.

The chain links TRBV18 to TRBJ2-5; D is unclear. There are 12 residues in the CDR3. Germline V gene sequence: CDR1 KGHSH, CDR2 LQKENI. V was shortened by 5 bases and J by 2 bases, with 6 bases between the two germline ends. CDR3 in DNA: TGTGCCAGCTCATTTCAGCAAGAGACCCAGTACTTC. Protein sequence: CASSFQQETQYF.

This chain uses TRBV4-1 with TRBJ2-7; D is unclear. V dropped 1 base and J dropped 0 bases, with 13 bases sitting between them. The CDR3 sequence is 16 residues long. CDR1 and CDR2 from the germline V gene are MGHRA and YSYEKL. The CDR3 region has the DNA TGCGCCAGCAGCCAAGTCTGGCCACCTAGCTCCTACGAGCAGTACTTC. It specifies CASSQVWPPSSYEQYF.